Listed below are T cell receptor beta chains from one sample, sequenced in a study of blood T cell repertoires in COVID-19. Method: immunoSEQ multiplex PCR; TCRdb's copy keeps in-frame clones and lacks some. The sample carries some 340,000 clones, 90% to 95% recorded once. Sequencing was performed on PBMCs or T cells enriched from blood (not recorded which). These receptor sequences come from a woman in her 30s who had been exposed to COVID-19. Each CDR3 is given with its conserved first and last residue. The D gene is left open where the match is weak. Size is omitted from some rows. Given values are once, few, many or a class for expanded clones.

v_call: TRBV6-2/TRBV6-3; j_call: TRBJ2-7; d_call: TRBD1; clone_size: NA; cdr3_nt: TGTGCCAGCAGTTACTTGACAGGGGCGGGTTACGAGCAGTACTTC; cdr3_aa: CASSYLTGAGYEQYF
v_call: TRBV6-5; j_call: TRBJ1-3; d_call: NA; clone_size: few; cdr3_nt: TGTGCCAGCAGTTCTAAACAGGTGTCCTCTGGAAACACCATATATTTT; cdr3_aa: CASSSKQVSSGNTIYF
v_call: TRBV13; j_call: TRBJ2-5; d_call: NA; clone_size: NA; cdr3_nt: TGTGCCAGCAGCTATCCCCTGGAAGGGGGAACGCAGACCCAGTACTTC; cdr3_aa: CASSYPLEGGTQTQYF
v_call: TRBV29-1; j_call: TRBJ1-1; d_call: TRBD1; clone_size: NA; cdr3_nt: TGCAGCGTTGAGCAGGGGGGCACTGAAGCTTTCTTT; cdr3_aa: CSVEQGGTEAFF
v_call: TRBV6-5; j_call: TRBJ2-3; d_call: NA; clone_size: NA; cdr3_nt: TGTGCCAGCAGTTTGCAGGTCACAGATACGCAGTATTTT; cdr3_aa: CASSLQVTDTQYF
v_call: TRBV9; j_call: TRBJ1-1; d_call: TRBD1; clone_size: NA; cdr3_nt: TGTGCCAGCAGCGCTAGGGGGACAGGGGGCGGCACTGAAGCTTTCTTT; cdr3_aa: CASSARGTGGGTEAFF
v_call: TRBV7-6; j_call: TRBJ1-2; d_call: TRBD1; clone_size: NA; cdr3_nt: TGTGCCAGCAGCGGACAGGGGTCGAGTGGCTACACCTTC; cdr3_aa: CASSGQGSSGYTF
v_call: TRBV4-2; j_call: TRBJ2-2; d_call: NA; clone_size: NA; cdr3_nt: TGTGCCAGCAGCCTCCGCGTCGCGAGCCCGAACACCGGGGAGCTGTTTTTT; cdr3_aa: CASSLRVASPNTGELFF
v_call: TRBV13; j_call: TRBJ1-1; d_call: NA; clone_size: once; cdr3_nt: TGTGCCAGCAGCTTAGAGACAGAGCCAACTGAAGCTTTCTTT; cdr3_aa: CASSLETEPTEAFF
v_call: TRBV12-5; j_call: TRBJ2-3; d_call: TRBD2; clone_size: NA; cdr3_nt: TGTGCTAGTGGTCCCCGACTAGCGGGGCGCACAGATACGCAGTATTTT; cdr3_aa: CASGPRLAGRTDTQYF
v_call: TRBV10-1; j_call: TRBJ2-5; d_call: TRBD2; clone_size: NA; cdr3_nt: TGCGCCAGCAGAGCCCTGGGACTAGCGGGAGAAGAGACCCAGTACTTC; cdr3_aa: CASRALGLAGEETQYF
v_call: TRBV7-6; j_call: TRBJ1-1; d_call: NA; clone_size: NA; cdr3_nt: TGTGCCAGCAGCTCTAGGGACACACCGAACACTGAAGCTTTCTTT; cdr3_aa: CASSSRDTPNTEAFF
v_call: TRBV4-2; j_call: TRBJ1-5; d_call: NA; clone_size: NA; cdr3_nt: TGTGCCAGCAGCCAAGTGGACTCACAGCCCCAGCATTTT; cdr3_aa: CASSQVDSQPQHF
v_call: TRBV27; j_call: TRBJ2-2; d_call: TRBD1; clone_size: once; cdr3_nt: TGTGCCAGCAGTTATGAAGGGGGCATCACCGGGGAGCTGTTTTTT; cdr3_aa: CASSYEGGITGELFF
v_call: TRBV10-3; j_call: TRBJ2-7; d_call: NA; clone_size: NA; cdr3_nt: TGTGCCATCAGCTGGGACTTCGGCTCCTACGAGCAGTACTTC; cdr3_aa: CAISWDFGSYEQYF
v_call: TRBV7-8; j_call: TRBJ1-2; d_call: NA; clone_size: NA; cdr3_nt: TGTGCCAGCAGCTTATTGAGAACGGGAGGCTACACCTTC; cdr3_aa: CASSLLRTGGYTF
v_call: TRBV15; j_call: TRBJ2-3; d_call: NA; clone_size: NA; cdr3_nt: TGTGCCACCAGCAGCTCCGGGACAACAGATACGCAGTATTTT; cdr3_aa: CATSSSGTTDTQYF
v_call: TRBV27; j_call: TRBJ1-1; d_call: TRBD1; clone_size: once; cdr3_nt: TGTGCCAGCAGTCGGGCAGGGGGCATAGGAGCTTTCTTT; cdr3_aa: CASSRAGGIGAFF
v_call: TRBV18; j_call: TRBJ2-2; d_call: NA; clone_size: NA; cdr3_nt: TGTGCCAGCTTTGGGAGCACCGGGGAGCTGTTTTTT; cdr3_aa: CASFGSTGELFF
v_call: TRBV2; j_call: TRBJ1-2; d_call: NA; clone_size: once; cdr3_nt: TGTGCCAGCAGTGAGGCCCAGGGCCATGGCTACACCTTC; cdr3_aa: CASSEAQGHGYTF
v_call: TRBV10-3; j_call: TRBJ1-2; d_call: TRBD1; clone_size: NA; cdr3_nt: TGTGCCATCACTGACAGGGGGAACTATGGCTACACCTTC; cdr3_aa: CAITDRGNYGYTF
v_call: TRBV7-9; j_call: TRBJ1-1; d_call: TRBD1; clone_size: NA; cdr3_nt: TGTGCCAGCAGCTTAGCGTCGACAGGGGGCAAAGCTTTCTTT; cdr3_aa: CASSLASTGGKAFF
v_call: TRBV3-1/TRBV3-2; j_call: TRBJ2-7; d_call: TRBD1; clone_size: NA; cdr3_nt: TGTGCCAGCAGCCAACCCGGGACAGACTACGAGCAGTACTTC; cdr3_aa: CASSQPGTDYEQYF
v_call: TRBV7-9; j_call: TRBJ1-2; d_call: NA; clone_size: NA; cdr3_nt: TGTGCCAGCAGCTTAGTCGCGGGAGACCGCTTC; cdr3_aa: CASSLVAGDRF
v_call: TRBV4-2; j_call: TRBJ1-5; d_call: TRBD1; clone_size: once; cdr3_nt: TGTGCCAGCAGCCCTGGGACAGTTCAGCCCCAGCATTTT; cdr3_aa: CASSPGTVQPQHF
v_call: TRBV5-4; j_call: TRBJ2-7; d_call: NA; clone_size: NA; cdr3_nt: TGTGCCAGCAGCTTGGAGGGGCAGGGGACCTACGAGCAGTACTTC; cdr3_aa: CASSLEGQGTYEQYF
v_call: TRBV24-1; j_call: TRBJ2-3; d_call: TRBD2; clone_size: NA; cdr3_nt: TGTGCCACCAGTGATGCGGGGGGTACAGATACGCAGTATTTT; cdr3_aa: CATSDAGGTDTQYF
v_call: TRBV27; j_call: TRBJ1-6; d_call: TRBD1; clone_size: NA; cdr3_nt: TGTGCCAGCAGTTTCCGGGACAGGGGGAGTTCACCCCTCCACTTT; cdr3_aa: CASSFRDRGSSPLHF
v_call: TRBV7-6; j_call: TRBJ1-2; d_call: NA; clone_size: NA; cdr3_nt: TGTGCCAGCAGCCCAGACAGGAACTATGGCTACACCTTC; cdr3_aa: CASSPDRNYGYTF
v_call: TRBV7-6; j_call: TRBJ1-2; d_call: TRBD1; clone_size: NA; cdr3_nt: TGTGCCAGCAGCTTAGAGTTAGGGACAGGGGGATCCAGAGACTATGGCTACACCTTC; cdr3_aa: CASSLELGTGGSRDYGYTF
v_call: TRBV4-3; j_call: TRBJ2-7; d_call: NA; clone_size: NA; cdr3_nt: TGCGCCAGCAGCCAAGTCTGGGCCAAAAGCTACGAGCAGTACTTC; cdr3_aa: CASSQVWAKSYEQYF
v_call: TRBV5-1; j_call: TRBJ1-5; d_call: NA; clone_size: NA; cdr3_nt: TGCGCCAGCAGCTTGGACTACAATCAGCCCCAGCATTTT; cdr3_aa: CASSLDYNQPQHF
v_call: TRBV9; j_call: TRBJ1-1; d_call: NA; clone_size: NA; cdr3_nt: TGTGCCAGCAGCGTAGTTTGGGGGAGGGACACTGAAGCTTTCTTT; cdr3_aa: CASSVVWGRDTEAFF
v_call: TRBV7-3; j_call: TRBJ2-2; d_call: TRBD2; clone_size: NA; cdr3_nt: TGTGCCAGCAGCTTAGCGAGCGGGGAAATTAACGTCGGGGAGCTGTTTTTT; cdr3_aa: CASSLASGEINVGELFF
v_call: TRBV4-1; j_call: TRBJ2-1; d_call: NA; clone_size: NA; cdr3_nt: TGCGCCAGCAGTCCTATAGGCCGCGGAGACAATGAGCAGTTCTTC; cdr3_aa: CASSPIGRGDNEQFF
v_call: TRBV7-9; j_call: TRBJ2-5; d_call: NA; clone_size: NA; cdr3_nt: TGTGCCAGCCTCCCTTCGGGGGTCCAAGAGACCCAGTACTTC; cdr3_aa: CASLPSGVQETQYF
v_call: TRBV7-9; j_call: TRBJ2-7; d_call: NA; clone_size: once; cdr3_nt: TGTGCCAGCAGTCTTAAAGGACAGCTTTACTCCTACGAGCAGTACTTC; cdr3_aa: CASSLKGQLYSYEQYF
v_call: TRBV5-1; j_call: TRBJ2-5; d_call: TRBD2; clone_size: once; cdr3_nt: TGCGCCAGCAGCCCGACCGGGACTAGTGAAGAGACCCAGTACTTC; cdr3_aa: CASSPTGTSEETQYF
v_call: TRBV5-1; j_call: TRBJ1-4; d_call: TRBD1; clone_size: NA; cdr3_nt: TGCGCCAGCAGCCCTTGGTACCTTGGGGTTGGACAGGGGGGTGGTTATGGATTTTTT; cdr3_aa: CASSPWYLGVGQGGGYGFF
v_call: TRBV7-6; j_call: TRBJ1-2; d_call: NA; clone_size: NA; cdr3_nt: TGTGCCAGCAGCTCAGGATCCTATGGCTACACCTTC; cdr3_aa: CASSSGSYGYTF
v_call: TRBV4-1; j_call: TRBJ2-7; d_call: NA; clone_size: NA; cdr3_nt: TGCGCCAGCAGCCCGGACTCCTGGGAGCAGTACTTC; cdr3_aa: CASSPDSWEQYF